This T cell receptor beta chain was sequenced for a study of blood T cell repertoires in COVID-19. Turning to the study itself: Cohort 3 donors counted as recovered after two negative PCRs, clearance, or resolved symptoms.

In the source study's methods: Using reference gene primer amplification, nucleated cell counts were estimated. TCRdb's table, derived via immunoSEQ multiplex PCR, lists solely in-frame clones and lacks some. Clone size and V and J calls were adopted from that table, with D and trimming inferred from the DNA. The top ten clones hold 20% to 25% of a sample with fewer than 200,000 clones, 85% to 90% of them seen once. The source is a woman between 40 and 55 years old in a cohort exposed to, infected with or recovered from COVID-19 (not recorded which). Sequencing was carried out using PBMCs or T cells enriched from blood (not recorded which).

CDR3 sequence reads: CAIRRTSGDTPGELFF. The CDR3 nucleotides read TGTGCCATCAGGAGGACTAGCGGGGATACCCCCGGGGAGCTGTTTTTT. The chain carries TRBV10-3 and TRBJ2-2, with 12 bases that match TRBD2. This CDR3 spans 16 amino acids. V trimming: 6 bases; J trimming: 6 bases; junction bases outside the gene matches: 8. CDR1 and CDR2 from the germline V gene are ENHRY and SYGVKD.